This TCR beta chain appears in the sequencing data of a study of technical replicates of blood from a handful of donors. CDR3 size: 11 residues. V gave up 8 bases and J gave up 9 bases, with 11 bases separating them. Germline V gene data show CDR1 as MNHEY and CDR2 as SVGAGI. Method: immunoSEQ multiplex PCR; TCRdb's copy keeps in-frame clones and lacks some. This sample has 75,000 to 100,000 clones, with approximately 94% found just once. The J gene is TRBJ2-1, the V gene TRBV6-5; D unclear. This receptor was obtained from a human donor in good health. The sample comprised T cells isolated from PBMCs. CDR3 sequence: CASAIGSEQFF. The DNA for the CDR3 is TGTGCCAGCGCGATTGGTAGTGAGCAGTTCTTC.